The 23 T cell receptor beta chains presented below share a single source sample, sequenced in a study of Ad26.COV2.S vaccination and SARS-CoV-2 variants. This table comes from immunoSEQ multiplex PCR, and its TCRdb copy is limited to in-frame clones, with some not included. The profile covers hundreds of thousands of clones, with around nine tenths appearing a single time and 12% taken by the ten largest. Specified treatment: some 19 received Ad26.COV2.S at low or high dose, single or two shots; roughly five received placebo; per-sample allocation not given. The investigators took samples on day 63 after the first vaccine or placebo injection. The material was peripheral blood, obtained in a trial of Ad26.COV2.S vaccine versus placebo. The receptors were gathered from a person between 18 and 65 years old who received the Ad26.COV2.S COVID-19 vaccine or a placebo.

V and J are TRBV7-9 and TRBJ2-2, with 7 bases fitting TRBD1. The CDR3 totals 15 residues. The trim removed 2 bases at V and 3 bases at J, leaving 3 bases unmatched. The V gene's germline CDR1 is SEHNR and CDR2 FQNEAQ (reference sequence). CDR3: CASSLTQGYTGELFF. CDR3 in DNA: TGTGCCAGCAGCTTAACACAGGGGTACACCGGGGAGCTGTTTTTT.

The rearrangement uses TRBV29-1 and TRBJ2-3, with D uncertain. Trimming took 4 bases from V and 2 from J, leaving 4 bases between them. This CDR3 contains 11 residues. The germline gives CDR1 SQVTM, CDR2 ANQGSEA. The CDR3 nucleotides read TGCAGCGTTGCCCACACAGATACGCAGTATTTT. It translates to CSVAHTDTQYF.

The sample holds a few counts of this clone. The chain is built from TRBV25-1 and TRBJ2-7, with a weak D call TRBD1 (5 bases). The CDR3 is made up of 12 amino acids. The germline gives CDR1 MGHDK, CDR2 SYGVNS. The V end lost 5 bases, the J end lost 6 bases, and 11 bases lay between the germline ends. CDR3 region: CASSPRGSEQYF. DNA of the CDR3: TGTGCCAGCAGTCCTAGGGGTAGCGAGCAGTACTTC.

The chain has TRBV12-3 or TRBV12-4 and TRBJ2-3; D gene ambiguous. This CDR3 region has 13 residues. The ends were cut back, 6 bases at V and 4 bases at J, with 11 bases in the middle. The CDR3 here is CASRPLGSDTQYF. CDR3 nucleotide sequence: TGTGCCAGCAGACCCCTAGGGTCAGATACGCAGTATTTT.

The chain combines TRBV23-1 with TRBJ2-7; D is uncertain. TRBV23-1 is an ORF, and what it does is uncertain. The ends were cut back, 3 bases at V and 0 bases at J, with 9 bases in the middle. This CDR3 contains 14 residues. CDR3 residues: CASSHTAASYEQYF. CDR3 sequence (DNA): TGCGCCAGCAGTCATACGGCAGCCTCCTACGAGCAGTACTTC.

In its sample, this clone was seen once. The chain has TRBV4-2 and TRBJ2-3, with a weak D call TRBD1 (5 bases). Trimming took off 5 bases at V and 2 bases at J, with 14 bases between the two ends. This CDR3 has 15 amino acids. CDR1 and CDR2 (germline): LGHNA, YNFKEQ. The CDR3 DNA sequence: TGTGCCAGCAGCGTCCAGGGTTCCCCCACAGATACGCAGTATTTT. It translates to CASSVQGSPTDTQYF.

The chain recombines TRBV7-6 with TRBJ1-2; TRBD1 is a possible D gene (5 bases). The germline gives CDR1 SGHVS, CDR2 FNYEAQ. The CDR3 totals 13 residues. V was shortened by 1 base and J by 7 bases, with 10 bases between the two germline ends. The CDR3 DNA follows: TGTGCCAGCAGCTTAGAGGGGTTAGGTGGCTACACCTTC. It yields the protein CASSLEGLGGYTF.

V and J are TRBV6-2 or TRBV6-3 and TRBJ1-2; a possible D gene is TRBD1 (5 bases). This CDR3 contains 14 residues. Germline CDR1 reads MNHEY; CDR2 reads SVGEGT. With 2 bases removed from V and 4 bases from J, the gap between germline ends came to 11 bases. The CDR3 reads CASSYPGTAYGYTF. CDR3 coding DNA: TGTGCCAGCAGTTACCCCGGGACGGCCTATGGCTACACCTTC.

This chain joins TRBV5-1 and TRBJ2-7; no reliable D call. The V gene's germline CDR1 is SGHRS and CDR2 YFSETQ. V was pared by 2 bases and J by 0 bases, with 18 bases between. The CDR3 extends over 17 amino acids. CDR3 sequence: CASSFAQAGWSSYEQYF. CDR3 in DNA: TGCGCCAGCAGCTTCGCCCAGGCCGGGTGGAGCTCCTACGAGCAGTACTTC.

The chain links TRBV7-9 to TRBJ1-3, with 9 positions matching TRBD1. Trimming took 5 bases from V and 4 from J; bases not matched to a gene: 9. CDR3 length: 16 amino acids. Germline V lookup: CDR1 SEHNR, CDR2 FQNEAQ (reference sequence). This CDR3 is CASSRWTGARGNTIYF. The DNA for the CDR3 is TGTGCCAGCAGCCGATGGACAGGGGCGAGAGGAAACACCATATATTTT.

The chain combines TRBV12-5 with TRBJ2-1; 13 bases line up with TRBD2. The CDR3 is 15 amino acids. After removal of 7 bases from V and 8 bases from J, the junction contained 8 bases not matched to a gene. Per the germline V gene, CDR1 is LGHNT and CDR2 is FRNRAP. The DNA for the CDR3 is TGTGCTAGTGCTTGGACTAGCGGGAGTAGGGATGAGCAGTTCTTC. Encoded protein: CASAWTSGSRDEQFF.

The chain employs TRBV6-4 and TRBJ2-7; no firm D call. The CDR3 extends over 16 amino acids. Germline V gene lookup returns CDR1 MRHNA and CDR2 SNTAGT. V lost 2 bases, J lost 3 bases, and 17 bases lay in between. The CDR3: CASSDLNTGTNYEQYF. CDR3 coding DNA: TGTGCCAGCAGTGACCTAAACACCGGCACTAACTACGAGCAGTACTTC.

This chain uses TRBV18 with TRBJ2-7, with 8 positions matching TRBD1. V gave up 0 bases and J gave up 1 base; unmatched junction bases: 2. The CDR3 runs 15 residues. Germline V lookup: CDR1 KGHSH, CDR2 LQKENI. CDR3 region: CASSPPGTGSYEQYF. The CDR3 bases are TGTGCCAGCTCACCACCGGGGACAGGTTCCTACGAGCAGTACTTC.

CDR3 sequence reads: CASSFVSQTGTSGLETQYF. The DNA for the CDR3 is TGTGCCAGCAGTTTTGTATCCCAAACCGGGACTAGCGGATTGGAGACCCAGTACTTC. The chain couples TRBV27 to TRBJ2-5, with TRBD2 identical over 11 bases. Germline-derived CDR1 and CDR2 are MNHEY and SMNVEV (reference sequence). The CDR3 runs to 19 residues. J gave up 5 bases and V 3 bases, and 17 bases lay outside the gene matches.

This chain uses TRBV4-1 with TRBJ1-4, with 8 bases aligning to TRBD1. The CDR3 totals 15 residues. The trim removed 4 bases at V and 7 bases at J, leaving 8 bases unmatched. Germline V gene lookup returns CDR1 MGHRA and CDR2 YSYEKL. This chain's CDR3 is CASSRSGTGIEKLFF. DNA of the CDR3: TGCGCCAGCAGCCGTTCCGGGACAGGCATTGAAAAACTGTTTTTT.

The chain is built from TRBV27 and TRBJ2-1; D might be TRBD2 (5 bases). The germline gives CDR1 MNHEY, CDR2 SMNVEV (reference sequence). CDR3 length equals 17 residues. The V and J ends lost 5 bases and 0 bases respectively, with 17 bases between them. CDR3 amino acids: CASSNHYSESSYNEQFF. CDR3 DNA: TGTGCCAGCAGTAACCACTATAGCGAGAGCTCCTACAATGAGCAGTTCTTC.

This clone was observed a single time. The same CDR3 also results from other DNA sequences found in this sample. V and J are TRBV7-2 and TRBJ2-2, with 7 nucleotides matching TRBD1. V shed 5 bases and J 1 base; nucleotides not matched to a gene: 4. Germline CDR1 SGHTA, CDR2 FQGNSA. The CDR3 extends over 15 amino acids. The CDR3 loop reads CASSRDRVNTGELFF. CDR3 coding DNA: TGTGCCAGCAGCCGCGACAGGGTGAACACCGGGGAGCTGTTTTTT.

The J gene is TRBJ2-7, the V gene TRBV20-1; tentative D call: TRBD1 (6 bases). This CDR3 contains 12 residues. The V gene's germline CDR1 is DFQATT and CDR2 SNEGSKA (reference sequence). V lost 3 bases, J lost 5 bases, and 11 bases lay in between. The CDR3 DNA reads TGCAGTGCTAGTGAACAGGGAAACGAGCAGTACTTC. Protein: CSASEQGNEQYF.

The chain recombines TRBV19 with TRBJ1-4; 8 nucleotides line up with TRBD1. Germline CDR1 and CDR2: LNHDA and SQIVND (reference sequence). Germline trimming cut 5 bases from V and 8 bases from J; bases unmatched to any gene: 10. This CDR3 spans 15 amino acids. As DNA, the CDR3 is TGTGCCAGTAGTCCCGGGACAGGATCGCGGGAAAAACTGTTTTTT. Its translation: CASSPGTGSREKLFF.

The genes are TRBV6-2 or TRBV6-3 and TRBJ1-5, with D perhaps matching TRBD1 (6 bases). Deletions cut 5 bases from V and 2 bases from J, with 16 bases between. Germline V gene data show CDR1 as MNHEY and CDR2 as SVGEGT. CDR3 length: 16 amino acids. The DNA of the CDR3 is TGTGCCAGCAGTATGCTGACAGGCTACGGCAATCAGCCCCAGCATTTT. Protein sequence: CASSMLTGYGNQPQHF.

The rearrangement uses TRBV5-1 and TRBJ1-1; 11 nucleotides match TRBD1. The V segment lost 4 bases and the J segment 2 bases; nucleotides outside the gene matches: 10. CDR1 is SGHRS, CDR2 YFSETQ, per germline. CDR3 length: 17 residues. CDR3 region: CASSRTGGANVNTEAFF. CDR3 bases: TGCGCCAGCAGCCGGACAGGGGGCGCGAATGTAAACACTGAAGCTTTCTTT.

CDR3 nucleotides: TGTGCCAGTAGTCGACTAGCGGGAGGCGGCTGGTCCTACAATGAGCAGTTCTTC. Translating gives CASSRLAGGGWSYNEQFF. The chain combines TRBV19 with TRBJ2-1; TRBD2 agrees at 13 bases. Germline lookup yields CDR1 LNHDA and CDR2 SQIVND (reference sequence). The CDR3 contains 18 residues. After removal of 5 bases from V and 1 base from J, the junction contained 8 bases not matched to a gene.

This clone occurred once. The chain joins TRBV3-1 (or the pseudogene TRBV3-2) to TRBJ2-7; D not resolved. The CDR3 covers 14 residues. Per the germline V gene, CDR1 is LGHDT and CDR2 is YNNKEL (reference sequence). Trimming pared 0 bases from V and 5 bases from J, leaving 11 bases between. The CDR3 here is CASSQDRLRNEQYF. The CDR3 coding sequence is TGTGCCAGCAGCCAAGATCGACTCAGGAACGAGCAGTACTTC.